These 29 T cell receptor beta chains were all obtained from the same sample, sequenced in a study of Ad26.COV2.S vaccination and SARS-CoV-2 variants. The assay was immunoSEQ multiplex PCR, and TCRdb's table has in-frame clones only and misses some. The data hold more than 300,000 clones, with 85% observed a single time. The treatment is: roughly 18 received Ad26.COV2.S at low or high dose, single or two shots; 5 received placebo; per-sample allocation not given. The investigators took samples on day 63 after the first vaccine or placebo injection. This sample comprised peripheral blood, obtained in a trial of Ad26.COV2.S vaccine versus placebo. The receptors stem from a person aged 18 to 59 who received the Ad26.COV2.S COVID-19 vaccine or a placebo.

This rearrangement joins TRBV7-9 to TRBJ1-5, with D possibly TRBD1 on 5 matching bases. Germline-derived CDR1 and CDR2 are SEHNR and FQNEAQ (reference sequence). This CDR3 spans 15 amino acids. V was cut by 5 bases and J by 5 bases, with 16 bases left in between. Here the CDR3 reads CASSGFRDGDQPQHF. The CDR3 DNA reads TGTGCCAGCAGCGGATTCCGGGACGGGGATCAGCCCCAGCATTTT.

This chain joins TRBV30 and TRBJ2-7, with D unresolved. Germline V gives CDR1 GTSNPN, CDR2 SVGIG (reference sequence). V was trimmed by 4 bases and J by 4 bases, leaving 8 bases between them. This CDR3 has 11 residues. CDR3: CAWMFAYEQYF. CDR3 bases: TGTGCCTGGATGTTTGCTTACGAGCAGTACTTC. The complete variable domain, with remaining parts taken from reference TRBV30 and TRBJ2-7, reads SQTIHQWPATLVQPVGSPLSLECTVEGTSNPNLYWYRQAAGRGLQLLFYSVGIGQISSEVPQNLSASRPQDRQFILSSKKLLLSDSGFYLCAWMFAYEQYFGPGTRLTVT.

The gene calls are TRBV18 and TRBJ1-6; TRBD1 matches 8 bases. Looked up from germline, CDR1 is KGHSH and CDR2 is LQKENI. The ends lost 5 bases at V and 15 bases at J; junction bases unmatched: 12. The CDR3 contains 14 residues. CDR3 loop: CASSATPDRDYLHF. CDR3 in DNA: TGTGCCAGCTCAGCAACCCCGGACAGGGATTACCTCCACTTT.

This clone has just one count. In nucleotides, the CDR3 is TGTGCCAGCAGTTTAGGGCAGACTCAGCCCCAGCATTTT. Its protein is CASSLGQTQPQHF. The chain uses TRBV28 and TRBJ1-5; no clear D. V lost 2 bases and J 6 bases, leaving 8 bases between the germline ends. The CDR3 is made up of 13 amino acids. From germline, CDR1 is MDHEN and CDR2 SYDVKM.

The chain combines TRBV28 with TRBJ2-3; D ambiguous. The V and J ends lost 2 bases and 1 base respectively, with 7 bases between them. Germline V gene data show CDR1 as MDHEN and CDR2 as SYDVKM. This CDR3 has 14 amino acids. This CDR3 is CASSLGPGTDTQYF. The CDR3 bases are TGTGCCAGCAGTTTAGGTCCAGGCACAGATACGCAGTATTTT. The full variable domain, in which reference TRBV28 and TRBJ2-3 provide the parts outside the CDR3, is DVKVTQSSRYLVKRTGEKVFLECVQDMDHENMFWYRQDPGLGLRLIYFSYDVKMKEKGDIPEGYSVSREKKERFSLILESASTNQTSMYLCASSLGPGTDTQYFGPGTRLTVL.

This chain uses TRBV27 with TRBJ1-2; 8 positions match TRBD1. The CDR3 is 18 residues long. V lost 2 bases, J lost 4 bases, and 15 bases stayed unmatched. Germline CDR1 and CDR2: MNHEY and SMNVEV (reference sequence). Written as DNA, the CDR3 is TGTGCCAGCAGTTTAGGGGCTCTGGGACAGGAGGCCTTCTATGGCTACACCTTC. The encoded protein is CASSLGALGQEAFYGYTF.

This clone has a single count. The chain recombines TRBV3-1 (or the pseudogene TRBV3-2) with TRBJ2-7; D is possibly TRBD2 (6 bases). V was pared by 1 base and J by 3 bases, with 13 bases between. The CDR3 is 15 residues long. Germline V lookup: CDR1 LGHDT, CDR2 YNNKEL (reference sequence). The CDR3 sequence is CASSQGGVSRYEQYF. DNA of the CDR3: TGTGCCAGCAGCCAAGGCGGGGTATCTCGCTACGAGCAGTACTTC.

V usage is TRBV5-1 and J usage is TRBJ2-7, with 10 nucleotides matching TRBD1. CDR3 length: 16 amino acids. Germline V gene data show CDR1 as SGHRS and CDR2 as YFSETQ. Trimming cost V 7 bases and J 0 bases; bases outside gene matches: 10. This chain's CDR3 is CASGGWTGGTSYEQYF. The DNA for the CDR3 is TGCGCCAGCGGGGGTTGGACAGGGGGAACCTCCTACGAGCAGTACTTC. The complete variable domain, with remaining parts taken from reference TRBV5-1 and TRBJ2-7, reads KAGVTQTPRYLIKTRGQQVTLSCSPISGHRSVSWYQQTPGQGLQFLFEYFSETQRNKGNFPGRFSGRQFSNSRSEMNVSTLELGDSALYLCASGGWTGGTSYEQYFGPGTRLTVT.

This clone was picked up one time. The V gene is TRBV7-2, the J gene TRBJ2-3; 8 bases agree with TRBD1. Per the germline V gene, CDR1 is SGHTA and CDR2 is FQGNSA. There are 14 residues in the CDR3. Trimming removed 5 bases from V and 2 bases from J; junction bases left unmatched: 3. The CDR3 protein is CASSQDRATDTQYF. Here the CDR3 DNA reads TGTGCCAGCAGCCAGGACAGGGCCACAGATACGCAGTATTTT.

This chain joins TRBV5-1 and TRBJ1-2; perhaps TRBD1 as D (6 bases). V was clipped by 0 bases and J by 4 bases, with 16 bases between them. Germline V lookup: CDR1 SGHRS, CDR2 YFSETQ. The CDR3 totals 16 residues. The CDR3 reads CASSLADGQTPYGYTF. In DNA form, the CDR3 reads TGCGCCAGCAGCTTGGCCGACGGACAGACCCCCTATGGCTACACCTTC.

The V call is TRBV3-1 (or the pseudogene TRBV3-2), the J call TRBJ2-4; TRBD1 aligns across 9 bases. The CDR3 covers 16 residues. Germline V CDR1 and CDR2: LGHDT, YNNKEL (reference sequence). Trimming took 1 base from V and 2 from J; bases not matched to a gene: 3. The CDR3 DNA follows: TGTGCCAGCAGCCAAGGACAGGGGGTGCCCAAAAACATTCAGTACTTC. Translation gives CASSQGQGVPKNIQYF.

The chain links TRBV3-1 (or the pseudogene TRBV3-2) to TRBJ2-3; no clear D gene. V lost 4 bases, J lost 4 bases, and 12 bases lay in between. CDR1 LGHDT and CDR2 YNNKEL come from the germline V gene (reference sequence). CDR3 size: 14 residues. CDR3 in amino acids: CASSPTPVPDTQYF. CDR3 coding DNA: TGTGCCAGCAGCCCCACCCCAGTCCCAGATACGCAGTATTTT.

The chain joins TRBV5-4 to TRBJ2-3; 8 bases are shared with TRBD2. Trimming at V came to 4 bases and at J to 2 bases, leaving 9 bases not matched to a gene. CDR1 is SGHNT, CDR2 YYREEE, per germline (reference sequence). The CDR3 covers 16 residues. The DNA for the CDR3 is TGTGCCAGCAGCACGGGAAGCGGGGGTCCCACAGATACGCAGTATTTT. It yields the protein CASSTGSGGPTDTQYF.

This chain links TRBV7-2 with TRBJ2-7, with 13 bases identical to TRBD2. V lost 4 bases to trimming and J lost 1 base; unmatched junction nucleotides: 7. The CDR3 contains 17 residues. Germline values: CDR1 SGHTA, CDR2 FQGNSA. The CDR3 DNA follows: TGTGCCAGCAGCTCGGGACTAGCGGGGCCCTCATCCTACGAGCAGTACTTC. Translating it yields CASSSGLAGPSSYEQYF.

CDR3 residues: CASSRGGSGANVLTF. CDR3 in DNA: TGTGCCAGCAGTCGAGGGGGTTCTGGGGCCAACGTCCTGACTTTC. This chain uses TRBV2 with TRBJ2-6, with D possibly matching TRBD1 (6 bases). Per germline, CDR1 SNHLY and CDR2 FYNNEI. The CDR3 runs to 15 residues. With 5 bases removed from V and 1 base from J, the gap between germline ends came to 9 bases.

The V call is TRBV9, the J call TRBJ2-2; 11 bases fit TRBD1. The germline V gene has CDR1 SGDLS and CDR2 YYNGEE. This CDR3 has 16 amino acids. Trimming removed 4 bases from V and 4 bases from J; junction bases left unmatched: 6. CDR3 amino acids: CASSPRGTGGTGELFF. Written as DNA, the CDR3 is TGTGCCAGCAGCCCCCGTGGGACAGGGGGCACCGGGGAGCTGTTTTTT.

CDR3 coding DNA: TGTGCCAGCAGACGCGGGGGGCCCGGGACCCAGTACTTC. It encodes CASRRGGPGTQYF. This chain links TRBV7-6 with TRBJ2-5, with 8 positions matching TRBD2. The CDR3 is 13 amino acids. CDR1 is SGHVS and CDR2 is FNYEAQ in the germline V gene. V gave up 6 bases and J gave up 7 bases; unmatched junction bases: 7.

DNA of the CDR3: TGTGCCTGGGGTACGGGAGTCCCTGGAAACACCATATATTTT. Translation gives CAWGTGVPGNTIYF. V gene TRBV30 combines with J gene TRBJ1-3, with D uncertain. Looked up from germline, CDR1 is GTSNPN and CDR2 is SVGIG (reference sequence). This CDR3 is 14 amino acids long. The germline V and J ends were trimmed by 5 bases and 2 bases, with 13 bases remaining between them.

DNA of the CDR3: TGTGCCAGCAGGGAATTCTCTGGAAACACCATATATTTT. Its translation: CASREFSGNTIYF. The V and J genes are TRBV5-4 and TRBJ1-3; D is undetermined. Germline V gene sequence: CDR1 SGHNT, CDR2 YYREEE (reference sequence). V was trimmed by 5 bases and J by 0 bases, leaving 6 bases between them. The CDR3 is 13 residues long. Based on the CDR3 plus reference TRBV5-4 and TRBJ1-3, the full variable domain is ETGVTQSPTHLIKTRGQQVTLRCSSQSGHNTVSWYQQALGQGPQFIFQYYREEENGRGNFPPRFSGLQFPNYSSELNVNALELDDSALYLCASREFSGNTIYFGEGSWLTVV.

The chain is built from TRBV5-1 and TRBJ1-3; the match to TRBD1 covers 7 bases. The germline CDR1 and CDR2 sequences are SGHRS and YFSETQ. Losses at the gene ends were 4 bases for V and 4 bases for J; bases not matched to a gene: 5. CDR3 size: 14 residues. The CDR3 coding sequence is TGCGCCAGCAGCCCAGGGGGGACGGGAAACACCATATATTTT. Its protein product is CASSPGGTGNTIYF.

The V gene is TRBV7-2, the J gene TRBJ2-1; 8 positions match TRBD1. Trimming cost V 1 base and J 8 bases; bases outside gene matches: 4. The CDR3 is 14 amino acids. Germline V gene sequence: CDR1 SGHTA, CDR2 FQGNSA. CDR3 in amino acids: CASSLEHRGDEQFF. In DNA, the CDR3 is TGTGCCAGCAGCTTAGAGCACAGGGGGGATGAGCAGTTCTTC.

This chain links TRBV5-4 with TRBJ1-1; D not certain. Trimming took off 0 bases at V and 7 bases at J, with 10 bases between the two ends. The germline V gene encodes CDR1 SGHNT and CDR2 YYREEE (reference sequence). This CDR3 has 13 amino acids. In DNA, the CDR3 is TGTGCCAGCAGCTTGGCCAAACAGAATGAAGCTTTCTTT. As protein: CASSLAKQNEAFF.

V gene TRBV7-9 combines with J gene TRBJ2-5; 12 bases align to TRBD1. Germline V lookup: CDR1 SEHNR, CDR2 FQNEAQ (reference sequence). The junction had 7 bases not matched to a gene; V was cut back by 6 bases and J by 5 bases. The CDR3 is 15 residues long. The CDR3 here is CASRSGTGGSETQYF. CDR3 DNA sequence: TGTGCCAGCAGGTCCGGGACAGGGGGCTCGGAGACCCAGTACTTC.

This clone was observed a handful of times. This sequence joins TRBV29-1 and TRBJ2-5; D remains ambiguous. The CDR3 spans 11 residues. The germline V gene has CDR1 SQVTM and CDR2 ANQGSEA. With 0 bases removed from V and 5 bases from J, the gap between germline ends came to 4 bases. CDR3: CSVEDRETQYF. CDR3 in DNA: TGCAGCGTTGAAGACCGGGAGACCCAGTACTTC. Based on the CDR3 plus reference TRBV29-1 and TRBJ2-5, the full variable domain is SAVISQKPSRDICQRGTSLTIQCQVDSQVTMMFWYRQQPGQSLTLIATANQGSEATYESGFVIDKFPISRPNLTFSTLTVSNMSPEDSSIYLCSVEDRETQYFGPGTRLLVL.

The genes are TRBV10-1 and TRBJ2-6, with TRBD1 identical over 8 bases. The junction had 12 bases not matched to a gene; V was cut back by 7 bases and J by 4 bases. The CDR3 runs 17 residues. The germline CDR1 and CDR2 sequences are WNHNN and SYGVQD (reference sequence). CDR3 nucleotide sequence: TGCGCCAGCATATTTCATTGGACAGGGAGCGGGGCCAACGTCCTGACTTTC. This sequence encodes CASIFHWTGSGANVLTF.

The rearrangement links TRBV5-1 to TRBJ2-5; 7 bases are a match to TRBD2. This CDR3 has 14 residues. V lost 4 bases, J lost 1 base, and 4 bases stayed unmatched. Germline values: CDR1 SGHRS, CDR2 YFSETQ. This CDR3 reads CASSTVAGQETQYF. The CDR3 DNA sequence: TGCGCCAGCAGCACGGTAGCGGGCCAAGAGACCCAGTACTTC.

The CDR3 DNA is TGTGCCAGCAGTTCCCTAGGGGTGGGGGACACCATATATTTT. It translates to CASSSLGVGDTIYF. The chain couples TRBV28 to TRBJ1-3; D may be TRBD1 (5 bases). The V end lost 4 bases, the J end lost 8 bases, and 15 bases lay between the germline ends. The germline V gene has CDR1 MDHEN and CDR2 SYDVKM. The CDR3 runs 14 residues.

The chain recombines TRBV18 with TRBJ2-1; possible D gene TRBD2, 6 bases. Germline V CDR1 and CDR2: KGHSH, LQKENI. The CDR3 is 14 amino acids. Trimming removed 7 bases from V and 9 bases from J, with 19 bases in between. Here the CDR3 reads CASYGTRDVGEQFF. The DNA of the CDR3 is TGTGCCAGCTACGGGACTCGGGACGTGGGTGAGCAGTTCTTC.

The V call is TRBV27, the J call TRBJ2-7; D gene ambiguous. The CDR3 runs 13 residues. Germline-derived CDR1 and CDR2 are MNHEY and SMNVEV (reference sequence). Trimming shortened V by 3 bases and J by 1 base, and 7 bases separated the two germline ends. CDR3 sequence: CASSLSVSYEQYF. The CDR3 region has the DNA TGTGCCAGCAGTTTGTCAGTTTCCTACGAGCAGTACTTC.